These 32 T cell receptor beta chains originate from one sample sequenced in a study of shared clonotypes between healthy human individuals. Generated by immunoSEQ multiplex PCR, the TCRdb table keeps only in-frame clones and is missing some. Found here are some 450,000 clones, roughly three quarters of them singletons; the top ten hold about 11%. Source material: PBMCs. These receptors all stem from a woman aged 40 to 50 in good health. Some clones in this sample may be carry-over from other donors' samples.

Concerning this clone itself: A far larger clone is off by one base, so a read error is likely. The rearrangement links TRBV9 to TRBJ1-5, with D possibly matching TRBD1 (6 bases). The germline V gene encodes CDR1 SGDLS and CDR2 YYNGEE. The CDR3 consists of 15 residues. The V and J ends lost 0 bases and 6 bases respectively, with 13 bases between them. In nucleotides, the CDR3 is TGTGCCAGCAGCGTAGGGACAGAGGGATCTCAGCCCCAGCATTTT. The encoded protein is CASSVGTEGSQPQHF.

This chain joins TRBV2 and TRBJ2-5; unclear D gene. The CDR3 runs 12 residues. With 4 bases removed from V and 2 bases from J, the gap between germline ends came to 5 bases. Germline V gene data show CDR1 as SNHLY and CDR2 as FYNNEI. The CDR3 loop reads CASSAGQETQYF. The CDR3 region has the DNA TGTGCCAGCAGTGCTGGTCAAGAGACCCAGTACTTC.

V is TRBV10-3 and J is TRBJ2-2, with D possibly TRBD2 on 5 matching bases. Germline V gene sequence: CDR1 ENHRY, CDR2 SYGVKD. CDR3 length equals 13 residues. The germline V and J ends were trimmed by 10 bases and 0 bases, with 9 bases remaining between them. The CDR3 DNA is TGTGCCACCAGCGGATCGAACACCGGGGAGCTGTTTTTT. It encodes CATSGSNTGELFF.

This CDR3 reads CASSRDRSTDTQYF. CDR3 in DNA: TGTGCCAGCAGTCGGGACAGAAGCACAGATACGCAGTATTTT. The genes are TRBV2 and TRBJ2-3, with TRBD1 matching over 7 bases. The junction had 2 bases not matched to a gene; V was cut back by 5 bases and J by 0 bases. This CDR3 comprises 14 residues. Germline-derived CDR1 and CDR2 are SNHLY and FYNNEI.

The chain couples TRBV7-2 to TRBJ2-6; TRBD1 agrees at 8 bases. CDR1 SGHTA and CDR2 FQGNSA come from the germline V gene. CDR3 length equals 17 residues. The V segment lost 5 bases and the J segment 0 bases; nucleotides outside the gene matches: 6. CDR3 region: CASSPTGGNSGANVLTF. DNA of the CDR3: TGTGCCAGCAGCCCTACAGGGGGTAACTCTGGGGCCAACGTCCTGACTTTC.

Regarding this clone: Since a far larger clone is one base different, this is likely a read error. The gene calls are TRBV29-1 and TRBJ2-2; 11 bases line up with TRBD1. V shed 6 bases and J 3 bases; nucleotides not matched to a gene: 3. CDR1 SQVTM and CDR2 ANQGSEA come from the germline V gene. CDR3 length: 14 residues. CDR3 nucleotides: TGCAGCGTCGGGACAGGGGGGGACACCGGGGAGCTGTTTTTT. It is translated as CSVGTGGDTGELFF.

The rearrangement uses TRBV4-1 and TRBJ1-6; no reliable D call. Germline assignment: CDR1 MGHRA and CDR2 YSYEKL. V was cut by 1 base and J by 7 bases, with 14 bases left in between. This CDR3 is built from 16 residues. The CDR3 DNA sequence: TGCGCCAGCAGCCAAGGTGAGGGAGTCACCAATTCACCCCTCCACTTT. Protein sequence: CASSQGEGVTNSPLHF.

This clone was observed many times. The chain joins TRBV10-2 to TRBJ2-3; tentatively, D is TRBD1 or TRBD2 (8 bases each). Germline V gives CDR1 WSHSY, CDR2 SAAADI. The CDR3 has 16 amino acids. Trimming cost V 6 bases and J 0 bases, with 16 bases left between them. CDR3 in DNA: TGCGCCAGCAGCCCGGGGGGGGACAGGAGCACAGATACGCAGTATTTT. Encoded protein: CASSPGGDRSTDTQYF.

This clone was seen more than once but under ten times. Written as DNA, the CDR3 is TGTGCCAGTAGTATAGCGGGGGGATCGTTTGGAGAGACCCAGTACTTC. Its protein product is CASSIAGGSFGETQYF. The chain joins TRBV19 to TRBJ2-5; the match to TRBD2 covers 7 bases. CDR1 is LNHDA and CDR2 is SQIVND in the germline V gene (reference sequence). The trim removed 1 base at V and 4 bases at J, leaving 9 bases unmatched. The CDR3 extends over 16 amino acids.

The chain couples TRBV18 to TRBJ2-1; D remains unclear. There are 13 residues in the CDR3. Trimming cost V 4 bases and J 5 bases, with 9 bases left between them. From germline, CDR1 is KGHSH and CDR2 LQKENI. The CDR3: CASSRDRNNEQFF. The CDR3 DNA is TGTGCCAGCTCACGGGATCGGAACAATGAGCAGTTCTTC.

The V call is TRBV7-9, the J call TRBJ1-2, with D possibly TRBD1 on 5 matching bases. This CDR3 is 17 amino acids long. Trimming cost V 4 bases and J 2 bases, with 20 bases left between them. CDR1 and CDR2 (germline): SEHNR, FQNEAQ (reference sequence). CDR3 loop: CASSSEPGPQWNYGYTF. CDR3 DNA sequence: TGTGCCAGCAGCTCGGAACCGGGACCCCAATGGAACTATGGCTACACCTTC. Variable domain in full (rest from reference TRBV7-9 and TRBJ1-2): DTGVSQNPRHKITKRGQNVTFRCDPISEHNRLYWYRQTLGQGPEFLTYFQNEAQLEKSRLLSDRFSAERPKGSFSTLEIQRTEQGDSAMYLCASSSEPGPQWNYGYTFGSGTRLTVV.

This clone showed up many times. The sample holds other DNA sequences that translate to the same CDR3. V gene TRBV7-8 combines with J gene TRBJ2-6; D possibly uses TRBD1 or TRBD2 (5 bases each). The CDR3 totals 16 residues. Looked up from germline, CDR1 is SGHVS and CDR2 is FQNEAQ. Between the trimmed V and J ends, which lost 1 base and 4 bases, there was a span of 11 bases. The CDR3 protein is CASSLVWGSGANVLTF. In nucleotides, the CDR3 is TGTGCCAGCAGCTTAGTGTGGGGGTCCGGGGCCAACGTCCTGACTTTC.

This clone was seen only once. The chain carries TRBV7-8 and TRBJ2-5; 11 bases are a match to TRBD1. The CDR3 is made up of 14 amino acids. V gave up 5 bases and J gave up 5 bases; unmatched junction bases: 4. Germline assignment: CDR1 SGHVS and CDR2 FQNEAQ. The CDR3: CASSPDRGRETQYF. The CDR3 DNA reads TGTGCCAGCAGCCCGGACAGGGGGCGGGAGACCCAGTACTTC.

The chain uses TRBV10-2 and TRBJ2-2; either TRBD1 or TRBD2 may fit D (5 bases each). The CDR3 has 13 amino acids. CDR1 WSHSY and CDR2 SAAADI come from the germline V gene. V lost 0 bases to trimming and J lost 6 bases, with 5 bases between them. CDR3 loop: CASSESGAGELFF. The DNA for the CDR3 is TGCGCCAGCAGTGAGTCGGGGGCCGGGGAGCTGTTTTTT.

Written as DNA, the CDR3 is TGTGCCAGCAGCCCAGGACTAGCGGGAGGGAATGAGCAGTTCTTC. This translates into CASSPGLAGGNEQFF. The chain has TRBV11-3 and TRBJ2-1; 15 positions match TRBD2. Germline assignment: CDR1 SGHNT and CDR2 YENEEA. V dropped 5 bases and J dropped 7; count of bases not matched to a gene: 3. The CDR3 sequence is 15 residues long.

The table lists this clone with a count of one. The chain's CDR3 is CASSLELAVYEQYF. The CDR3 DNA sequence: TGTGCCAGCAGCTTGGAACTAGCGGTTTACGAGCAGTACTTC. The J gene is TRBJ2-7, the V gene TRBV5-5; TRBD2 agrees at 8 bases. CDR3 size: 14 residues. With V trimmed by 0 bases and J by 4 bases, 3 bases remained unmatched. Germline lookup yields CDR1 SGHKS and CDR2 YYEKEE (reference sequence).

As DNA, the CDR3 is TGTGCCAGCTCACCACCAGTCAGGGGTTACTCTGGAAACACCATATATTTT. The encoded protein is CASSPPVRGYSGNTIYF. The chain is built from TRBV18 and TRBJ1-3; D possibly corresponds to TRBD1 (6 bases). Germline V gene sequence: CDR1 KGHSH, CDR2 LQKENI. V lost 0 bases and J 0 bases, leaving 12 bases between the germline ends. The CDR3 sequence is 17 residues long. Using reference TRBV18 and TRBJ1-3 for the parts outside the CDR3, the full variable domain is NAGVMQNPRHLVRRRGQEARLRCSPMKGHSHVYWYRQLPEEGLKFMVYLQKENIIDESGMPKERFSAEFPKEGPSILRIQQVVRGDSAAYFCASSPPVRGYSGNTIYFGEGSWLTVV.

The rearrangement joins TRBV4-3 to TRBJ1-5; D is undetermined. This CDR3 has 15 amino acids. Germline CDR1 reads LGHNA; CDR2 reads YSLEER. V was trimmed by 1 base and J by 1 base, leaving 8 bases between them. The CDR3 reads CASSQAHRSNQPQHF. CDR3 sequence (DNA): TGCGCCAGCAGCCAAGCCCACAGAAGCAATCAGCCCCAGCATTTT.

The chain uses TRBV6-6 and TRBJ1-1; 8 positions match TRBD1. Per the germline V gene, CDR1 is MNHNY and CDR2 is SVGAGI (reference sequence). The CDR3 extends over 13 amino acids. With V trimmed by 7 bases and J by 5 bases, 6 bases remained unmatched. The CDR3 region has the DNA TGTGCCAGCATAGGACAGGGCGGGACTGAAGCTTTCTTT. This gives the protein CASIGQGGTEAFF.

This rearrangement joins TRBV7-9 to TRBJ1-2; tentatively, D is TRBD1 (5 bases). Between the trimmed V and J ends, which lost 1 base and 7 bases, there was a span of 10 bases. In germline, CDR1 is SEHNR, CDR2 FQNEAQ (reference sequence). The CDR3 sequence is 13 residues long. In DNA form, the CDR3 reads TGTGCCAGCAGCTTAGAGGGGAGAGCTGGCTACACCTTC. Encoded protein: CASSLEGRAGYTF.

The chain has TRBV27 and TRBJ2-2, with D possibly matching TRBD2 (6 bases). Germline-derived CDR1 and CDR2 are MNHEY and SMNVEV (reference sequence). V was cut by 4 bases and J by 5 bases, with 8 bases left in between. The length of the CDR3 is 13 residues. Here the CDR3 reads CASSSGGTGELFF. CDR3 DNA sequence: TGTGCCAGCAGTTCCGGGGGTACCGGGGAGCTGTTTTTT.

The CDR3 reads CASLGLNQPQHF. DNA for the CDR3: TGTGCGTCGCTAGGCCTAAATCAGCCCCAGCATTTT. This chain links TRBV28 with TRBJ1-5, with D uncertain. This CDR3 has 12 residues. CDR1 and CDR2 (germline): MDHEN, SYDVKM. Drawing the rest from reference TRBV28 and TRBJ1-5, the complete variable domain is DVKVTQSSRYLVKRTGEKVFLECVQDMDHENMFWYRQDPGLGLRLIYFSYDVKMKEKGDIPEGYSVSREKKERFSLILESASTNQTSMYLCASLGLNQPQHFGDGTRLSIL.

Note on this clone: Given a far larger clone just one base away, this is likely a sequencing read error. This chain uses TRBV23-1 with TRBJ2-7; D not certain. TRBV23-1 qualifies as an ORF whose function is uncertain. This CDR3 region has 13 residues. CDR3 sequence (DNA): TGCGCCAGCAGTCACAGGAGCTCCTACGAGCAGAACTTC. Encoded protein: CASSHRSSYEQNF.

The rearrangement links TRBV20-1 to TRBJ2-1, with D uncertain. This CDR3 is 11 amino acids long. Germline CDR1 and CDR2: DFQATT and SNEGSKA (reference sequence). V gave up 3 bases and J gave up 10 bases, with 10 bases separating them. CDR3: CSASLNVEQFF. CDR3 in DNA: TGCAGTGCTAGCCTAAATGTGGAGCAGTTCTTC.

The J gene is TRBJ2-2, the V gene TRBV27; unclear D gene. The V gene's germline CDR1 is MNHEY and CDR2 SMNVEV (reference sequence). Trimming removed 8 bases from V and 0 bases from J, with 10 bases in between. There are 14 residues in the CDR3. This CDR3 reads CASCAVANTGELFF. CDR3 sequence (DNA): TGTGCCAGCTGCGCGGTCGCGAACACCGGGGAGCTGTTTTTT.

Many counts were recorded for this clone. Likely a read error: the CDR3 ends without its conserved phenylalanine or tryptophan. The chain uses TRBV28 and TRBJ2-3; D possibly uses TRBD1 or TRBD2 (6 bases each). The CDR3 has 13 amino acids. Trimming took 7 bases from V and 4 from J, leaving 12 bases between them. In germline, CDR1 is MDHEN, CDR2 SYDVKM. The CDR3 DNA is TGTGCCAGCATGGACAGACTAGCAGATACGCAGTATCTT. It yields the protein CASMDRLADTQYL.

This chain connects TRBV4-1 to TRBJ2-7; weak D call: TRBD1 (5 bases). Trimming removed 3 bases from V and 3 bases from J, with 12 bases in between. Germline loops: CDR1 MGHRA, CDR2 YSYEKL. This CDR3 contains 14 residues. The CDR3 DNA follows: TGCGCCAGCAGCCAGTGGACAACTAACTACGAGCAGTACTTC. This sequence encodes CASSQWTTNYEQYF.

CDR3 sequence: CASRGYEGETQYF. CDR3 DNA sequence: TGTGCCAGCAGGGGTTACGAAGGGGAGACCCAGTACTTC. This chain uses TRBV28 with TRBJ2-5; D is unclear. Between the trimmed V and J ends, which lost 6 bases and 5 bases, there was a span of 13 bases. This CDR3 is 13 amino acids long. Per germline, CDR1 MDHEN and CDR2 SYDVKM.

The rearrangement links TRBV30 to TRBJ1-4; tentatively, D is TRBD1 (5 bases). This CDR3 contains 12 residues. Trimming removed 0 bases from V and 8 bases from J, with 7 bases in between. Germline CDR1 is GTSNPN and CDR2 is SVGIG (reference sequence). The DNA for the CDR3 is TGTGCCTGGAGTGTGGGGGGAGAAAAACTGTTTTTT. As protein: CAWSVGGEKLFF. The full variable domain, rest sourced from reference TRBV30 and TRBJ1-4, is SQTIHQWPATLVQPVGSPLSLECTVEGTSNPNLYWYRQAAGRGLQLLFYSVGIGQISSEVPQNLSASRPQDRQFILSSKKLLLSDSGFYLCAWSVGGEKLFFGSGTQLSVL.

The chain links TRBV5-1 to TRBJ1-2; D is uncertain. Looked up from germline, CDR1 is SGHRS and CDR2 is YFSETQ. The CDR3 runs 17 residues. V lost 0 bases to trimming and J lost 5 bases, with 20 bases between them. The CDR3 DNA reads TGCGCCAGCAGCTTGGAACCGGCCCGAAAACGGTTGTATGGCTACACCTTC. Its protein product is CASSLEPARKRLYGYTF. Full variable domain (remainder filled in from reference TRBV5-1 and TRBJ1-2): KAGVTQTPRYLIKTRGQQVTLSCSPISGHRSVSWYQQTPGQGLQFLFEYFSETQRNKGNFPGRFSGRQFSNSRSEMNVSTLELGDSALYLCASSLEPARKRLYGYTFGSGTRLTVV.

The chain links TRBV20-1 to TRBJ2-5; D unclear. The V end was cut by 6 bases, the J end by 0 bases, with 5 bases between. Germline V lookup: CDR1 DFQATT, CDR2 SNEGSKA (reference sequence). The CDR3 is 11 amino acids. DNA for the CDR3: TGCAGTGCGAACCACCAAGAGACCCAGTACTTC. It specifies CSANHQETQYF.

This clone was seen just once. The chain links TRBV5-4 to TRBJ2-7, with TRBD1 identical over 10 bases. The V segment lost 4 bases and the J segment 3 bases; nucleotides outside the gene matches: 7. CDR1 SGHNT and CDR2 YYREEE come from the germline V gene (reference sequence). This CDR3 is built from 15 residues. CDR3 coding DNA: TGTGCCAGCAGCCCAAGGACAGGGGGAAACTACGAGCAGTACTTC. Protein sequence: CASSPRTGGNYEQYF. The variable domain in full, completed from reference TRBV5-4 and TRBJ2-7, reads ETGVTQSPTHLIKTRGQQVTLRCSSQSGHNTVSWYQQALGQGPQFIFQYYREEENGRGNFPPRFSGLQFPNYSSELNVNALELDDSALYLCASSPRTGGNYEQYFGPGTRLTVT.